The rows below give T cell receptor beta chains drawn from one sample of a study of blood T cell repertoires in COVID-19. Clones were read by immunoSEQ multiplex PCR, and TCRdb kept only the in-frame ones, dropping some. The sample records under 200,000 clones, about 83% being singletons. Sequencing used peripheral blood. Every receptor here comes from a man younger than 35 with active or convalescent COVID-19. Both conserved end residues are part of each CDR3. D genes are given only for firm matches. A clone size is listed for some rows: how often the clone was seen (once, few, many), or a class if it is expanded.

j_call v_call clone_size cdr3_length d_call cdr3_nt cdr3_aa
TRBJ1-1 TRBV6-1 . 12 . TGTGCCAGCAGTGAGAAGGGGACTGAAGCTTTCTTT CASSEKGTEAFF
TRBJ2-2 TRBV18 . 14 . TGTGCCAGCTCACCCTGGGTACAGGCCGGGGAGCTGTTTTTT CASSPWVQAGELFF
TRBJ1-4 TRBV2 . 13 . TGTGCCAGCAACCGCGGGACCACCGAAAAACTGTTTTTT CASNRGTTEKLFF
TRBJ1-2 TRBV5-6 few 14 . TGTGCCAGCAGCGCCCAGGGTCACAACTATGGCTACACCTTC CASSAQGHNYGYTF
TRBJ1-5 TRBV12-3/TRBV12-4 . 13 . TGTGCCAGCAGTTTAGGGGGGGAATGGCCCCAGCATTTT CASSLGGEWPQHF
TRBJ1-1 TRBV5-6 . 13 . TGTGCCAGCAGCTTGGGGACAGAGGACGAAGCTTTCTTT CASSLGTEDEAFF
TRBJ2-3 TRBV18 . 13 TRBD2 TGTGCCAGCATCACAACTAGCGGAGATACGCAGTATTTT CASITTSGDTQYF
TRBJ1-3 TRBV7-9 . 16 TRBD1 TGTGCCAGCAGCTCCCTTAGGAGGGGGCTGGGAAACACCATATATTTT CASSSLRRGLGNTIYF
TRBJ2-2 TRBV10-3 . 15 TRBD2 TGTGCCATCACCGGGACTAGCGGGGGGGAAGGGGAGCTGTTTTTT CAITGTSGGEGELFF
TRBJ2-3 TRBV5-1 . 15 TRBD2 TGCGCCAGCAGCTTGGGCGCGGGGGATGGAGATACGCAGTATTTT CASSLGAGDGDTQYF
TRBJ1-1 TRBV28 . 15 . TGTGCCAGCAGTTTATTTCCAGGGCAGAACACTGAAGCTTTCTTT CASSLFPGQNTEAFF
TRBJ1-2 TRBV9 few 15 . TGTGCCAGCAGCGTAGTTGGTACAGTCGGCTATGGCTACACCTTC CASSVVGTVGYGYTF
TRBJ1-1 TRBV6-4 . 15 . TGTGCCAGCAGTGACCCGAGGGGGTTGAACACTGAAGCTTTCTTT CASSDPRGLNTEAFF
TRBJ2-1 TRBV28 . 17 TRBD2 TGTGCCAGCCGAATCGCTTCGACGGGGGGGGTTCACAATGAGCAGTTCTTC CASRIASTGGVHNEQFF
TRBJ2-5 TRBV20-1 . 15 TRBD1 TGCAGTGCTAGTCTCCGGGACAGGGTGAGAGAGACCCAGTACTTC CSASLRDRVRETQYF
TRBJ2-5 TRBV7-2 . 11 . TGTGCCAGCAGCTCTAGGGAGACCCAGTACTTC CASSSRETQYF
TRBJ1-5 TRBV6-5 . 14 TRBD1 TGTGCCAGCCAGGGACAGGGAGGGATTCAGCCCCAGCATTTT CASQGQGGIQPQHF
TRBJ2-6 TRBV14 . 14 . TGTGCCAGCTTCGACAGCTCTGGGGCCAACGTCCTGACTTTC CASFDSSGANVLTF
TRBJ2-1 TRBV10-2 . 15 . TGCGCCAGCAGTGAGCTTGGGGGGGCCTCCGGTAAGCAGTTCTTC CASSELGGASGKQFF
TRBJ1-6 TRBV2 . 13 . TGTGCCAGCAGTGAAAGCCCTAATTCACCCCTCCACTTT CASSESPNSPLHF
TRBJ1-2 TRBV11-2 once 16 . TGTGCCAGCAGCGGATCCTGGGGTACAGGGAACTATGGCTACACCTTC CASSGSWGTGNYGYTF
TRBJ2-1 TRBV25-1 . 14 TRBD2 TGTGCCAGCAGCCCTAGCGGAAACTACAATGAGCAGTTCTTC CASSPSGNYNEQFF
TRBJ1-3 TRBV24-1 . 15 TRBD1 TGTGCCACCAGTGATCCAGGGGGCGCTGGAAACACCATATATTTT CATSDPGGAGNTIYF
TRBJ1-1 TRBV7-8 . 14 TRBD1 TGTGCCAGCAGCGCTCGAACAGGGGACACTGAAGCTTTCTTT CASSARTGDTEAFF
TRBJ2-7 TRBV11-3 once 11 . TGTGCCAGCAGCTTAGCGGGCGAGCAGTACTTC CASSLAGEQYF
TRBJ2-2 TRBV7-2 . 14 . TGTGCCAGCAGCTTAGGAGGGAACACCGGGGAGCTGTTTTTT CASSLGGNTGELFF
TRBJ1-2 TRBV7-9 . 15 TRBD1 TGTGCCAGCAGGGCCGGGACAGGGGGCTTCTATGGCTACACCTTC CASRAGTGGFYGYTF
TRBJ2-2 TRBV7-9 . 17 TRBD1 TGTGCCAGCAGCTCCCAAGAGACAGGGTGGGACACCGGGGAGCTGTTTTTT CASSSQETGWDTGELFF
TRBJ1-2 TRBV19 . 11 . TGTGCCAGTAGTATCGGGAGAGGCTACACCTTC CASSIGRGYTF
TRBJ1-3 TRBV29-1 . 14 . TGCAGCGTGGCACTCTGGAGCTCTGGAAACACCATATATTTT CSVALWSSGNTIYF
TRBJ2-1 TRBV9 . 16 . TGTGCCAGCAGCGTAGGGGAGGGCCGGGGGCCCAATGAGCAGTTCTTC CASSVGEGRGPNEQFF
TRBJ1-2 TRBV6-5 . 12 TRBD1 TGTGCCAGCAGTTATCAAGGGGGCGGCTACACCTTC CASSYQGGGYTF
TRBJ1-2 TRBV27 . 14 . TGTGCCAGCAGTTTATCTGGGAGTAACTATGGCTACACCTTC CASSLSGSNYGYTF
TRBJ1-1 TRBV18 few 14 . TGTGCCAGCTCCCCGGCGGGGGAATTCCCTGGAGCTTTCTTT CASSPAGEFPGAFF
TRBJ1-3 TRBV30 . 15 . TGTGCCTGGATTCCGGGGGTTCGCTCTGGAAACACCATATATTTT CAWIPGVRSGNTIYF
TRBJ1-1 TRBV27 . 14 . TGTGCCAGCAGTCTAGGCGGCACATACACTGAAGCTTTCTTT CASSLGGTYTEAFF
TRBJ1-5 TRBV12-3/TRBV12-4 . 13 . TGTGCCAGCAGTTCAGGGTTCGATCAGCCCCAGCATTTT CASSSGFDQPQHF